The present TCR beta chain was sequenced within a study of cytomegalovirus exposure and HLA in healthy donors. The PCR used 60 Vbeta and 13 Jbeta primers. Sequencing used immunoSEQ multiplex PCR; TCRdb keeps in-frame clones, though not all of them. This sample has about 140,000 clones, with 70% to 80% found just once. The receptor was isolated from a man between 18 and 35 years old in good health and CMV-seronegative. The source material was PBMCs.

The CDR3 sequence is CASSLDGLAGVNTEAFF. The DNA for the CDR3 is TGTGCCAGCAGCTTGGATGGGTTGGCAGGGGTGAACACTGAAGCTTTCTTT. The genes are TRBV5-5 and TRBJ1-1; tentatively, D is TRBD1 (6 bases). The ends were cut back, 0 bases at V and 0 bases at J, with 15 bases in the middle. Germline CDR1 reads SGHKS; CDR2 reads YYEKEE (reference sequence). The CDR3 consists of 17 residues.